This T cell receptor beta chain was sequenced for a study of shared clonotypes between healthy human individuals. It was at deep level that the assay was run. Assay used: immunoSEQ multiplex PCR; TCRdb lists only in-frame clones, some missing. The data contain around 2.1 million clones, about 93% of them singletons. The naive CD8 fraction comprised CD45RO-negative cells positively selected for CCR7 and excluded terminally differentiated effector memory CD45RA+ cells. The study drew its donors from healthy HIV-negative adults without recent acute infections or vaccinations. From germline, CDR1 is SGDLS and CDR2 YYNGEE. With 4 bases clipped from V and 0 bases from J, the junction kept 8 bases outside the gene matches. The CDR3 length is 18 residues. As for this clone: Its antigen remains unidentified.

The study, taken as a whole, reports: Larger estimated richness was generally recorded for naive subsets relative to memory subsets. Generation of non-shared clonotypes was less probable than generation of clonotypes shared by all four donors.

This rearrangement joins TRBV9 to TRBJ2-6, with 9 bases that match TRBD1. The sequence was collected from a man between 18 and 35 years old in good health. Some clones in this sample may be carry-over from other donors' samples. Sequencing was performed on naive CD8+ T cells from PBMCs. CDR3 protein: CASSSRTGDSSGANVLTF. In DNA, the CDR3 is TGTGCCAGCAGCTCACGGACAGGGGACAGCTCTGGGGCCAACGTCCTGACTTTC.